This T cell receptor beta chain was recovered during a study of shared clonotypes between healthy human individuals. Study-wide background: Three plates each covered CD4 naive and memory; CD8 naive two, CD8 memory one.

With regard to this clone: The antigen is unknown.

Positive CCR7 selection of CD45RO-negative cells yielded the naive CD8 cells, and terminally differentiated effector memory CD45RA+ cells were excluded. Assay: immunoSEQ multiplex PCR; the TCRdb copy retains only in-frame clones and omits some. The profile shows approximately 600,000 clones, 85% to 95% of them singletons. Findings and limits, study-wide: Non-shared clonotypes were found to have lower generation probabilities than the clonotypes that were shared by all four of the sorted-subset donors.

V was trimmed by 4 bases and J by 0 bases, leaving 2 bases between them. This CDR3 spans 12 amino acids. Germline values: CDR1 MGHRA, CDR2 YSYEKL. The sequencing input was naive CD8+ T cells sorted from blood. The genes are TRBV4-1 and TRBJ2-3; D unclear. The source is a woman aged 30 to 39 in good health. The DNA for the CDR3 is TGCGCCAGCAGCCGAAGCACAGATACGCAGTATTTT. It encodes CASSRSTDTQYF.